The rows below give T cell receptor beta chains drawn from one sample of a study of type 1 regulatory T cells. Their cognate antigens are unknown. TCRdb processed the reads anew with MiXCR; each CDR3 protein has one entry. The profile shows tens of thousands of distinct CDR3 sequences, approximately 12% of them singletons. The specimen was cultured non-Tr1 T cells, either the whole culture or a sorted T cell fraction (not recorded which). All receptors come from a human donor in good health. Each CDR3 is given with its conserved first and last residue. The order of the fields is CDR3 DNA, CDR3 protein, clone size, J gene, V gene, D gene. A D gene is named only where the DNA matches it firmly. Part of the rows lack a size; the others show once, few, many or a class for expanded clones.

cdr3_nt: TGCAGTGCTAGAAGCGGCCAGGGAGACGAGCAGTACTTC
cdr3_aa: CSARSGQGDEQYF
clone_size: many
j_call: TRBJ2-7
v_call: TRBV20-1
d_call: NA

cdr3_nt: TGTGCCAGCACCCTAGCGGGGGAGCCCTGGAGGGTTAACAATGAGCAGTTCTTC
cdr3_aa: CASTLAGEPWRVNNEQFF
clone_size: NA
j_call: TRBJ2-1
v_call: TRBV11-2
d_call: TRBD2

cdr3_nt: TGTGCCACCAGTGACCCCTCTAGCGGGAGAGAGACCCAGTACTTC
cdr3_aa: CATSDPSSGRETQYF
clone_size: few
j_call: TRBJ2-5
v_call: TRBV24-1
d_call: TRBD2

cdr3_nt: TGTGCCAGCAGCCAAGCTAGCGGGCAGAACTACGAGCAGTACTTC
cdr3_aa: CASSQASGQNYEQYF
clone_size: many
j_call: TRBJ2-7
v_call: TRBV3-1
d_call: TRBD2

cdr3_nt: TGTGCCAGCGTAGAGCAGGGGGCCATGAACACTGAAGCTTTCTTT
cdr3_aa: CASVEQGAMNTEAFF
clone_size: few
j_call: TRBJ1-1
v_call: TRBV2
d_call: TRBD1

cdr3_nt: TGTGCCAGCATTCCGGGACTAGGGGGCACAGATACGCAGTATTTT
cdr3_aa: CASIPGLGGTDTQYF
clone_size: few
j_call: TRBJ2-3
v_call: TRBV5-4
d_call: TRBD2

cdr3_nt: TGCGCCAGCAGCTCGACCATCACAGGGGGCCAAGAGACCCAGTACTTC
cdr3_aa: CASSSTITGGQETQYF
clone_size: many
j_call: TRBJ2-5
v_call: TRBV5-1
d_call: TRBD1

cdr3_nt: TGCGCCAGCAGCGCTAACGAGGGTGCTACCGGGGAGCTGTTTTTT
cdr3_aa: CASSANEGATGELFF
clone_size: medium-sized
j_call: TRBJ2-2
v_call: TRBV5-1
d_call: NA

cdr3_nt: TGTGCCAGCAGCCAGCTAATGGGACTTCTAGGCACAGATACGCAGTATTTT
cdr3_aa: CASSQLMGLLGTDTQYF
clone_size: many
j_call: TRBJ2-3
v_call: TRBV3-1
d_call: NA

cdr3_nt: TGCAGCGTAGTTAACACCGGGGAGCTGTTTTTT
cdr3_aa: CSVVNTGELFF
clone_size: many
j_call: TRBJ2-2
v_call: TRBV29-1
d_call: NA

cdr3_nt: TGTGCCAGTAGTGGGACAGCTCAGCCCCAGCATTTT
cdr3_aa: CASSGTAQPQHF
clone_size: NA
j_call: TRBJ1-5
v_call: TRBV19
d_call: TRBD1

cdr3_nt: TGTGCCAGCAGCTTAGCCATTTTGAGTGGGGCCAACGTCCTTATCACAGATACGCAGTATTTT
cdr3_aa: CASSLAILSGANVLITDTQYF
clone_size: NA
j_call: TRBJ2-3
v_call: TRBV7-2
d_call: NA

cdr3_nt: TGCGCCAGCAGCTTGAAGGATACAGGGACTCTCTCCTACGAGCAGTACTTC
cdr3_aa: CASSLKDTGTLSYEQYF
clone_size: NA
j_call: TRBJ2-7
v_call: TRBV5-1
d_call: NA

cdr3_nt: TGTGCCAGCAGTTGGCCCGTGGGACTAGCGGGGCGACGGGAGTTCTTC
cdr3_aa: CASSWPVGLAGRREFF
clone_size: few
j_call: TRBJ2-1
v_call: TRBV6-6
d_call: TRBD2

cdr3_nt: TGTGCCAGCTCACCGGACGGTGGATGGGGCTACACCTTC
cdr3_aa: CASSPDGGWGYTF
clone_size: many
j_call: TRBJ1-2
v_call: TRBV18
d_call: NA

cdr3_nt: TGCGCCAGCAGCCAAGAGGTGGTTAGCGGGAGTTCGGCGACCTACAATGAGCAGTTCTTC
cdr3_aa: CASSQEVVSGSSATYNEQFF
clone_size: many
j_call: TRBJ2-1
v_call: TRBV4-1
d_call: TRBD2

cdr3_nt: TGCAGCGTTCTAAGAGCCATCACCGGGGAGCTGTTTTTT
cdr3_aa: CSVLRAITGELFF
clone_size: many
j_call: TRBJ2-2
v_call: TRBV29-1
d_call: NA

cdr3_nt: TGTGCCACCAGCAGAGAGTCCGGGGGCTATGGCTACACCTTC
cdr3_aa: CATSRESGGYGYTF
clone_size: many
j_call: TRBJ1-2
v_call: TRBV15
d_call: NA

cdr3_nt: TGCGCCAGCAGCTTGCCAGGGGATTCACCCCTCCACTTT
cdr3_aa: CASSLPGDSPLHF
clone_size: NA
j_call: TRBJ1-6
v_call: TRBV5-1
d_call: NA

cdr3_nt: TGCAGTGCTAGGGCGGGAGGAGGGCAGTACGAGCAGTACTTC
cdr3_aa: CSARAGGGQYEQYF
clone_size: few
j_call: TRBJ2-7
v_call: TRBV20-1
d_call: TRBD2

cdr3_nt: TGCGCCAGCAGCTTGGTGTCTAGCGGATCAGATACGCAGTATTTT
cdr3_aa: CASSLVSSGSDTQYF
clone_size: once
j_call: TRBJ2-3
v_call: TRBV5-1
d_call: TRBD2

cdr3_nt: TGTGCCAGCAGCCAAGCCACGAGGGGTTCGGGCGAGCAGTACTTC
cdr3_aa: CASSQATRGSGEQYF
clone_size: many
j_call: TRBJ2-7
v_call: TRBV3-1
d_call: NA

cdr3_nt: TGTGCCAGCAGCTTGACCGACTACCAGCCCCAGCATTTT
cdr3_aa: CASSLTDYQPQHF
clone_size: NA
j_call: TRBJ1-5
v_call: TRBV7-2
d_call: NA

cdr3_nt: TGCAGCAGACAGGGTTCTAGCCGCAACAATGAGCAGTTCTTC
cdr3_aa: CSRQGSSRNNEQFF
clone_size: NA
j_call: TRBJ2-1
v_call: TRBV20-1
d_call: TRBD1

cdr3_nt: TGTGCCTGGAGACGCTCGTCCGGGCCCCAGCATTTT
cdr3_aa: CAWRRSSGPQHF
clone_size: few
j_call: TRBJ1-5
v_call: TRBV30
d_call: NA

cdr3_nt: TGTGCCAGCAGCTTAGCCAGGGTAGGGCCAGATACGCAGTATTTT
cdr3_aa: CASSLARVGPDTQYF
clone_size: many
j_call: TRBJ2-3
v_call: TRBV7-3
d_call: NA

cdr3_nt: TGTGCCAGCAGTACCCCCGGAAAAGAAGCTTTCTTT
cdr3_aa: CASSTPGKEAFF
clone_size: few
j_call: TRBJ1-1
v_call: TRBV6-5
d_call: NA

cdr3_nt: TGCAGCGTGACAGGGAGCGTGTTAACCGGGGAGCTGTTTTTT
cdr3_aa: CSVTGSVLTGELFF
clone_size: few
j_call: TRBJ2-2
v_call: TRBV29-1
d_call: TRBD1

cdr3_nt: TGCAGTGCTAGAGAGAGGGGGCACCACAATGAGCAGTTCTTC
cdr3_aa: CSARERGHHNEQFF
clone_size: many
j_call: TRBJ2-1
v_call: TRBV20-1
d_call: TRBD1

cdr3_nt: TGTGCCAGTAGTGGCCGAAGGACTGAGCAGTTCTTC
cdr3_aa: CASSGRRTEQFF
clone_size: many
j_call: TRBJ2-1
v_call: TRBV19
d_call: NA

cdr3_nt: TGTGCCATCAGTACTTTAGAGAACACTGAAGCTTTCTTT
cdr3_aa: CAISTLENTEAFF
clone_size: many
j_call: TRBJ1-1
v_call: TRBV10-3
d_call: NA

cdr3_nt: TGTGCCACCAGTGATGCTGGGGCCAACGTCCTGACTTTC
cdr3_aa: CATSDAGANVLTF
clone_size: many
j_call: TRBJ2-6
v_call: TRBV24-1
d_call: NA

cdr3_nt: TGTGCCAGCAGCTTTGGAGCGGGGGACACCATATATTTT
cdr3_aa: CASSFGAGDTIYF
clone_size: NA
j_call: TRBJ1-3
v_call: TRBV7-9
d_call: NA

cdr3_nt: TGTGCCAGCTCACCGACGGGACTAGCTATCACCGGGGAGCTGTTTTTT
cdr3_aa: CASSPTGLAITGELFF
clone_size: few
j_call: TRBJ2-2
v_call: TRBV18
d_call: TRBD2

cdr3_nt: TGTGCCAGCAGTTACTCGGGACAGGGAAGCTACGAGCAGTACTTC
cdr3_aa: CASSYSGQGSYEQYF
clone_size: many
j_call: TRBJ2-7
v_call: TRBV6-5
d_call: TRBD1

cdr3_nt: TGTGCCACCAGCAGAGAGGGACAGGGACGGCAGCCCCAGCATTTT
cdr3_aa: CATSREGQGRQPQHF
clone_size: NA
j_call: TRBJ1-5
v_call: TRBV15
d_call: TRBD1

cdr3_nt: TGCGCCAGCAGCTTGGCTTCCAGCGGGAGGGCCTCAGATACGCAGTATTTT
cdr3_aa: CASSLASSGRASDTQYF
clone_size: many
j_call: TRBJ2-3
v_call: TRBV5-1
d_call: TRBD2

cdr3_nt: TGTGCCATCAGTGTGGGACTAGCCCGAGAGACCCAGTACTTC
cdr3_aa: CAISVGLARETQYF
clone_size: few
j_call: TRBJ2-5
v_call: TRBV10-3
d_call: TRBD2

cdr3_nt: TGCAGTGCTCCTAAGAGGGGGCCGAGCACAGATACGCAGTATTTT
cdr3_aa: CSAPKRGPSTDTQYF
clone_size: many
j_call: TRBJ2-3
v_call: TRBV20-1
d_call: TRBD1

cdr3_nt: TGTGCCAGCCTAAGTCGTCCAAATATAGCCAAAAACATTCAGTACTTC
cdr3_aa: CASLSRPNIAKNIQYF
clone_size: NA
j_call: TRBJ2-4
v_call: TRBV27
d_call: NA

cdr3_nt: TGTGCCAGCAGCTCCCGGGACAGGGCTAATGAAAAACTGTTTTTT
cdr3_aa: CASSSRDRANEKLFF
clone_size: many
j_call: TRBJ1-4
v_call: TRBV7-8
d_call: TRBD1

cdr3_nt: TGCGCCAGCAGCTACGAAAGGGTTTCCCACGAGCAGTACTTC
cdr3_aa: CASSYERVSHEQYF
clone_size: many
j_call: TRBJ2-7
v_call: TRBV5-1
d_call: NA

cdr3_nt: TGTGCCAGCTCACCAAGACTAGGAGGGGCGACAGATACGCAGTATTTT
cdr3_aa: CASSPRLGGATDTQYF
clone_size: few
j_call: TRBJ2-3
v_call: TRBV18
d_call: NA

cdr3_nt: TGTGCCAGCAGCCTCTATGCGACTAGCCTAGATACGCAGTATTTT
cdr3_aa: CASSLYATSLDTQYF
clone_size: NA
j_call: TRBJ2-3
v_call: TRBV7-2
d_call: TRBD2

cdr3_nt: TGTGCCCTCGGCCGGGGCGCGAGCAATCAGCCCCAGCATTTT
cdr3_aa: CALGRGASNQPQHF
clone_size: many
j_call: TRBJ1-5
v_call: TRBV6-2/TRBV6-3
d_call: NA

cdr3_nt: TGTGCCAGCAGCGTAGGCGGCGGGAGCTCCTACAATGAGCAGTTCTTC
cdr3_aa: CASSVGGGSSYNEQFF
clone_size: few
j_call: TRBJ2-1
v_call: TRBV9
d_call: TRBD2

cdr3_nt: TGTGCCAGCAGCGTTCCGGGACTAGTTACCTACGAGCAGTACTTC
cdr3_aa: CASSVPGLVTYEQYF
clone_size: many
j_call: TRBJ2-7
v_call: TRBV5-6
d_call: TRBD2

cdr3_nt: TGCAGTGCTCGTCGGGAGAGCCACAAAAACATTCAGTACTTC
cdr3_aa: CSARRESHKNIQYF
clone_size: many
j_call: TRBJ2-4
v_call: TRBV20-1
d_call: NA

cdr3_nt: TGTGCCAGCAGCGAGGGACGGCAGAACACTGAAGCTTTCTTT
cdr3_aa: CASSEGRQNTEAFF
clone_size: many
j_call: TRBJ1-1
v_call: TRBV7-2
d_call: NA

cdr3_nt: TGTGCCAGCAGCGTAGGGGCCAGCAATGAGCAGTTCTTC
cdr3_aa: CASSVGASNEQFF
clone_size: many
j_call: TRBJ2-1
v_call: TRBV9
d_call: NA

cdr3_nt: TGTGCCAGCAGCTTACGGCTTGGAGGGGCCAACGTCCTGACTTTC
cdr3_aa: CASSLRLGGANVLTF
clone_size: few
j_call: TRBJ2-6
v_call: TRBV7-2
d_call: NA

cdr3_nt: TGCAGTACTGATGGGGGATCGGCCAAAAACATTCAGTACTTC
cdr3_aa: CSTDGGSAKNIQYF
clone_size: NA
j_call: TRBJ2-4
v_call: TRBV20-1
d_call: NA

cdr3_nt: TGCGCCAGCAGCCAAGATTTGGGCAATCAGCCCCAGCATTTT
cdr3_aa: CASSQDLGNQPQHF
clone_size: once
j_call: TRBJ1-5
v_call: TRBV4-3
d_call: NA

cdr3_nt: TGCAGTGCAAGAGCACTAGCGTATGAGCAGTTCTTC
cdr3_aa: CSARALAYEQFF
clone_size: many
j_call: TRBJ2-1
v_call: TRBV20-1
d_call: TRBD2